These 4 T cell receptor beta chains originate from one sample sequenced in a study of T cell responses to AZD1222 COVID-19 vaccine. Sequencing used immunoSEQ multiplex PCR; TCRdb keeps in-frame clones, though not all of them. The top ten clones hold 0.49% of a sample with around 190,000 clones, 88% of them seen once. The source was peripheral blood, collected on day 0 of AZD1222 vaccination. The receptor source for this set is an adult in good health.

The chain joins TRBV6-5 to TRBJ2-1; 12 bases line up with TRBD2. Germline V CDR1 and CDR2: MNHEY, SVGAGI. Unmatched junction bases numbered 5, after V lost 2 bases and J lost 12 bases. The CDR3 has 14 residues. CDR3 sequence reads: CASSYGLAGGPQFF. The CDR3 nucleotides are TGTGCCAGCAGTTACGGTCTAGCGGGGGGGCCGCAGTTCTTC.

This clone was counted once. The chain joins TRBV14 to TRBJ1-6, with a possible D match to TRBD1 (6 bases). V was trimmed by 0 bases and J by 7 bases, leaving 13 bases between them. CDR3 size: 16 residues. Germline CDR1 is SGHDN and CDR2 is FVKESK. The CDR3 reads CASSQDEGGLNSPLHF. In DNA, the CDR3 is TGTGCCAGCAGCCAAGATGAGGGGGGGTTAAATTCACCCCTCCACTTT.

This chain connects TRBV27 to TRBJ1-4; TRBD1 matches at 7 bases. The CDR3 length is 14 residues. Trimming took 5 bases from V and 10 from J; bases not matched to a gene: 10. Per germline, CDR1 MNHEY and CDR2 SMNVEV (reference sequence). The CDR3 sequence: CASSGGTEAGKLFF. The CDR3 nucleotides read TGTGCCAGCAGTGGGGGGACAGAGGCTGGAAAACTGTTTTTT. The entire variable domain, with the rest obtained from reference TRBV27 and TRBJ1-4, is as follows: EAQVTQNPRYLITVTGKKLTVTCSQNMNHEYMSWYRQDPGLGLRQIYYSMNVEVTDKGDVPEGYKVSRKEKRNFPLILESPSPNQTSLYFCASSGGTEAGKLFFGSGTQLSVL.

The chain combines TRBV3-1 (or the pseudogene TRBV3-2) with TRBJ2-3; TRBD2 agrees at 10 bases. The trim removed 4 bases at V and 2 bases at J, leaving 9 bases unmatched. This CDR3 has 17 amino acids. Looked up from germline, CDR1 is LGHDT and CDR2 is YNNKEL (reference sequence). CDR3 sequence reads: CASSPGLASYNTDTQYF. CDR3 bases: TGTGCCAGCAGCCCGGGACTAGCGTCTTATAACACAGATACGCAGTATTTT.